This TCR beta chain was captured by sequencing in a study of blood T cell repertoires in COVID-19. The overall study: Samples of COVID-19 (acute and convalescent) were obtained from the United States, Italy and Spain. PBMCs, B-cell-depleted T cells, or T cells were the source of the cDNA or gDNA that made up the material.

Germline V lookup: CDR1 LNHDA, CDR2 SQIVND (reference sequence). CDR3 size: 15 residues. Trimming stripped 5 bases from V and 0 bases from J, with 10 bases between. As processed by the authors: Cell counts per sample came from amplifying reference gene primers. Some clones are missing from TCRdb's copy, which holds only in-frame ones; the method was immunoSEQ multiplex PCR. V, J and clone size are those of that table, while D and trimming were read from the DNA. The table includes 120,000 to 150,000 clones, over 65% detected once. The receptor comes from a man aged 45-60 years with acute or convalescent COVID-19. V usage is TRBV19 and J usage is TRBJ2-2; perhaps TRBD1 as D (5 bases). The specimen sequenced was peripheral blood. CDR3 sequence (DNA): TGTGCCAGTAGTCCCCAGGGCACGAACACCGGGGAGCTGTTTTTT. Its translation: CASSPQGTNTGELFF.